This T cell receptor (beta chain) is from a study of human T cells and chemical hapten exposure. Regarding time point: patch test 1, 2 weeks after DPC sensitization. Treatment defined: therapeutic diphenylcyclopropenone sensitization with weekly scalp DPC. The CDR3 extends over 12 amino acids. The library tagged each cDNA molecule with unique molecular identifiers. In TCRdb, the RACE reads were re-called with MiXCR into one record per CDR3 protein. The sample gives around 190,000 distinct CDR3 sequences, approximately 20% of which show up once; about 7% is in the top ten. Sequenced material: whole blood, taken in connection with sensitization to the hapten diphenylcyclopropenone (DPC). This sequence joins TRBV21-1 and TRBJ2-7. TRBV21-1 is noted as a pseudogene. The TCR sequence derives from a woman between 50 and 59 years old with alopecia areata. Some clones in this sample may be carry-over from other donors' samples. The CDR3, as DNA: TGTGCCAGCTACCACAACACCTACGAGCAGTACTTC. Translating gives CASYHNTYEQYF.